This T cell receptor beta chain originates from a study of cytomegalovirus exposure and HLA in healthy donors (dated by TCRdb to 2016 to 2017). Regarding the complete study: According to an earlier analysis of 587 of the donors, 200 million or so T cells yielded some 120 million unique TCR beta sequences and approximately 280 Gb of sequence data. An early release that covered approximately 600 HLA-typed donors contained 250 to 350 gigabases of sequencing data and 80 million or so unique TCR sequences. Among the roughly 390 genotyped donors, roughly 80% belonged to the genetic ancestry cluster associated with self-reported Caucasian donors. The study aimed to test whether cataloging public T cell receptors could reveal signatures of past pathogen exposure. The study profiled the T cell repertoires of hundreds of subjects by immunosequencing and related them to cytomegalovirus serostatus. A separate validation cohort of 100 to 150 different subjects was used in addition to the roughly 670-subject first cohort. To predict cytomegalovirus infection status, the study combined high-throughput TCR immunosequencing, statistical association of individual TCRs with disease status, and machine learning. To study patterns of TCR occurrence, a later analysis re-analyzed previously published TCR beta repertoires from 666 donors and added high-resolution HLA genotyping. The later analysis used no new phenotypic data to find candidate immune exposures, relying instead on TCR beta sequences and their occurrence across donors. An earlier analysis of more than 450 of the donors used high-throughput TCR beta sequencing to judge whether each TCR beta V gene segment behaved as functional or pseudogenic. Donor age, sex, ethnicity and CMV serostatus were compiled together with the repertoire data. A later genetic analysis took genome-wide SNP genotypes for about three fifths of the 666 donors and used that subset as a discovery cohort. All discovery cohort repertoires had been generated using a single sequencing platform. Both class I and class II loci were covered by HLA typing, at four-digit resolution. The number of typed donors differed by locus: 629-630 for A, B, C, DRB1 and DQB1; approximately 520 for DQA1; about 600 for DPA1; and around 470 for DPB1. Roughly five DR-DQ haplotypes were handled as single units for association and clustering, since linkage in the cohort was strong. Across some 400 genotyped donors of the cohort, an average of about 240,000 unique TCR beta nucleotide sequences per donor were sequenced, and roughly a sixth of those sequences were non-productive.

In the case of this clone: The antigen it recognizes is unknown.

The cohort comprised 710 or so healthy bone marrow donors. At the time of sampling, all cohort members were nominally healthy, though unrecorded immune exposures were likely present. The donor was CMV seronegative and was included in the group of 352 seronegative cohort members. Every donor gave a peripheral blood sample, and the peripheral blood mononuclear cells from that sample were used for TCR beta sequencing. Genomic DNA was extracted from the blood cell samples with the Qiagen DNeasy Blood Extraction Kit. Library preparation used the immunoSEQ multiplex PCR assay. The multiplex PCR relied on a mix of 60 forward primers for TCR Vbeta segments and 13 reverse primers for TCR Jbeta segments. Amplification of the CDR3 region of rearranged TCR beta genes was performed with a multiplex PCR assay on genomic DNA. The Illumina HiSeq System was used to sequence the amplified TCR beta libraries as 87-base-pair reads. Per the source publication's procedure: Across the 670 or so repertoires, a later analysis counted 80 million or so unique TCR beta chains, roughly 11 million of which were shared by at least two donors. A nearest-neighbor algorithm error-corrected the raw reads and collapsed the reads into unique sequences, merging closely related sequences to remove PCR and sequencing errors. V, D and J gene segments were assigned by aligning CDR3 sequences to IMGT reference sequences. For a sequence to be retained, a match of at least six nucleotides to both a V gene segment and a J gene segment was required. A rearrangement counted as productive if the CDR3 had no stop codons and remained in frame with V and J, and every other rearrangement counted as non-productive. Following IMGT convention, CDR3 was defined as the stretch from the second conserved V-encoded cysteine to the conserved J-encoded phenylalanine. The earlier analysis of a few hundred of the donors excluded any sequence lacking an unambiguous match to a single V gene segment. In an earlier analysis of almost 600 of the donors, a V segment was called functional when productive rearrangements were above 56.7%, and segregating when the standard deviation between donors exceeded 5%. A statistical classification framework was built to diagnose cytomegalovirus status from the catalog of TCR beta chain sequences. A later analysis assigned V and J genes by comparing TCR nucleotide sequences with IMGT/GENE-DB human TR gene sequences. Using the TCRdist pipeline, a later analysis assigned CDR3 sequences along with most-parsimonious VDJ recombination scenarios. A later analysis defined each TCR beta chain by its CDR3 amino acid sequence plus V-gene family, and excluded reads lacking a unique V-gene family. A later analysis removed 600 or so highly shared, low-generation-probability nucleotide sequences to deal with suspected cross-contamination and a sequencing artifact. In a later analysis, a clonal expansion index for each public chain was calculated from normalized within-repertoire ranks of inferred template counts. In a later analysis, generation probabilities were computed using a VDJ recombination model fitted to out-of-frame rearrangements, and the results were checked against IGoR. In a later analysis, hypergeometric tests were used to score TCR-TCR, TCR-HLA and TCR-CMV co-occurrence, with a repertoire-size bias correction applied to TCR pairs. False discovery rates were estimated in a later analysis by permuting HLA or CMV assignments 20 times. A later analysis grouped co-occurring TCRs with DBSCAN, adding TCRdist sequence similarity when clustering within HLA-allele-positive subsets. Repertoires with fewer than 30,000 or more than 120,000 public chains were left out of co-occurrence clustering, as were five repertoires with anomalous nucleotide sharing. In its TCRdb copy, this immuneACCESS table keeps in-frame sequences only and misses some clones. Where compared with another copy, unresolved V genes explain less than half of these, and the others have no known cause. That table furnishes V, J and clone size, whereas the DNA furnished D and trimming. The sample has around 30,000 clones on record. 0.55% to 0.75% of the sample comes from the top ten.

On the study overall, not on this receptor specifically: In a later analysis, the rate of TCR association differed among HLA loci, with DRB1 alleles having the most associated TCRs and HLA-C alleles having the fewest. A further reported finding was that TCR beta sequences accurately predicted the HLA-A and HLA-B alleles for most subjects in the first cohort. An association between a missense DCLRE1C variant and V-gene and J-gene trimming of TCR beta chains was found in a later genetic analysis and replicated in an independent cohort. Correlated functional status among segregating V segments might reflect linkage disequilibrium, but an unknown experimental factor could not be ruled out. A total of fewer than 200 TCR beta chains were listed by the study as associated with cytomegalovirus. In a later analysis, HLA-associated TCR beta chains were found to be more clonally expanded and to have lower generation probabilities than equally common non-associated chains. Because some donors lacked HLA typing at each locus, the association tests relied only on the typed subset. In an earlier analysis of approximately 600 of the donors, most TCR beta V segments were observed in productive rearrangements about 87% or about 30% of the time, broadly matching IMGT annotations. This cohort had only TCR beta chains sequenced, and the lack of alpha or paired-chain data limited which features could be detected. According to a later analysis, most CMV-associated TCR beta chains appeared to be HLA-restricted, and the HLA associations seemed to be driven largely by CMV exposure. Roughly 15 rarely observed V segments, including chromosome 9 orphons, were excluded from the earlier analysis of a few hundred of the donors because counts were too low. A few of the identified cytomegalovirus-associated TCR beta chains were confirmed in vitro to be specific for cytomegalovirus antigens. According to the authors, the approach could potentially be generalized to other disease states and immunological phenotypes. A later analysis associated about 17,000 TCR beta sequences with specific HLA alleles at a false discovery rate of 0.05. A cluster of highly shared sequence variants was judged likely to be a technical artifact of the sequencing pipeline. The only immune exposure information available for the cohort was CMV serostatus. According to a later analysis, parvovirus B19, influenza, CMV and Epstein-Barr virus appeared linked to several top co-occurrence clusters. Sequencing depth was assumed to be roughly uniform across donors in the presence/absence analyses, though that assumption may not hold. While some public TCRs were present in many individuals, most TCR sequences turned up only very rarely across donors. In a later genetic analysis, fewer N-insertions in productive TCRs were reported among donors in an Asian-associated ancestry cluster than the approximately 670-donor mean. Cytomegalovirus status was reported to be diagnosed by the classifier with high specificity and sensitivity in both the original and validation cohorts. Strong co-occurrence of HLA alleles, especially DR and DQ, made assigning TCR associations to individual alleles difficult.

The sequenced sample was PBMCs. The source is a man aged 30-40 years in good health and CMV-seronegative.

The CDR3 protein: CASRLGDLQPQHF. The DNA sequence reads TGTGCCAGCAGATTGGGCGATTTGCAGCCCCAGCATTTT. The rearrangement combines TRBV7-8 with TRBJ1-5; the D gene cannot be resolved reliably. V is shortened by 6 bases, J by 7 bases, and the region joining them spans 13 bases. CDR1 and CDR2 are read off the germline V gene as SGHVS and FQNEAQ. Inclusive of the bounding cysteine and phenylalanine, the CDR3 is 13 residues long. Only CDR3 DNA remains: 39 bases, in frame from the first base.